This T cell receptor (beta chain) is from a study of blood T cell repertoires in COVID-19. About the study: Researchers got acute and convalescent COVID-19 samples from the United States, Italy and Spain.

In the source study's methods: Estimation of nucleated cell counts was performed using reference gene primer amplification. Measured with immunoSEQ multiplex PCR; TCRdb has only the in-frame clones, and not every one. The V and J calls and clone size come from that table; D and trimming were worked out from the DNA. The sample includes about 44,000 clones, roughly nine tenths of them seen just once. The specimen sequenced was peripheral blood. The receptor's source is a man between 65 and 85 years old with active COVID-19.

The CDR3 DNA reads TGTGCCAGCAGCTTAGGTCCTCTCCAGGAGCAGTTCTTC. As protein: CASSLGPLQEQFF. The chain links TRBV11-3 to TRBJ2-1; D is ambiguous. This CDR3 has 13 residues. Germline V gene data show CDR1 as SGHNT and CDR2 as YENEEA. V lost 1 base to trimming and J lost 10 bases, with 11 bases between them.